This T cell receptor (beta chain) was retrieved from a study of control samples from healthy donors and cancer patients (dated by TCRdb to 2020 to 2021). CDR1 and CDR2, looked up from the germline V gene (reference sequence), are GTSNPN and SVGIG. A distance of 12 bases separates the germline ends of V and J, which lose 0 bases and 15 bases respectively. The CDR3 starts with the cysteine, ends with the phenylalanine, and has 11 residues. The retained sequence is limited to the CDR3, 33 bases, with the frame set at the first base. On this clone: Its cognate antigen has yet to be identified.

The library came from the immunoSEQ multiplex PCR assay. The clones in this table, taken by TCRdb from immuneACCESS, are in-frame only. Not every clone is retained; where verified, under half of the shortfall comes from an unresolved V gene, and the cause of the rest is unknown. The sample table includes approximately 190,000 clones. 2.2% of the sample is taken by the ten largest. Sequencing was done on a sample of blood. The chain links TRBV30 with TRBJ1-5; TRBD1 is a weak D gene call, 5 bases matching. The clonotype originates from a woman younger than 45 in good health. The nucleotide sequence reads TGTGCCTGGAGTGTAGACAGCACAAGGCATTTT. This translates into CAWSVDSTRHF.